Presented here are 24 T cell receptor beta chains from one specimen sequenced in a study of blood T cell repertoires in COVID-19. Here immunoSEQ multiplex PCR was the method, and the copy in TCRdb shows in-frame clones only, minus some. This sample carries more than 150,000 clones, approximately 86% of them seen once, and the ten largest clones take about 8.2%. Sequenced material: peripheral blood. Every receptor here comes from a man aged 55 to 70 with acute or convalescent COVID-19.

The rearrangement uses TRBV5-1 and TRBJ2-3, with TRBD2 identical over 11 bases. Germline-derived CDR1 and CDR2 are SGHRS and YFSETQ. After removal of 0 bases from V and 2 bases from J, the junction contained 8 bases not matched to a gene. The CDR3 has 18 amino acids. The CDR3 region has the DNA TGCGCCAGCAGCTTGGGGGCTAGCGGGAGGCCCTACACAGATACGCAGTATTTT. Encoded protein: CASSLGASGRPYTDTQYF.

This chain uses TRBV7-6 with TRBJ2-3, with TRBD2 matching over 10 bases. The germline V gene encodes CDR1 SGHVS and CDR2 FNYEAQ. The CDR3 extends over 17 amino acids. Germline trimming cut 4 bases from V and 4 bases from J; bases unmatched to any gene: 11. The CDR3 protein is CASSSRSSGRGPDTQYF. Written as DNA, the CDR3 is TGTGCCAGCAGCTCGAGGTCTAGCGGGAGAGGGCCAGATACGCAGTATTTT.

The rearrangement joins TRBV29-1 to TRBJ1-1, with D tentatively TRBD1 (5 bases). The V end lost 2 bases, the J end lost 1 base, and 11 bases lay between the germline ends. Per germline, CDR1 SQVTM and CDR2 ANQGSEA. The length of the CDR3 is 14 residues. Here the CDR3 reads CSVEIGQGNTEAFF. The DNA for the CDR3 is TGCAGCGTTGAAATTGGGCAGGGGAACACTGAAGCTTTCTTT.

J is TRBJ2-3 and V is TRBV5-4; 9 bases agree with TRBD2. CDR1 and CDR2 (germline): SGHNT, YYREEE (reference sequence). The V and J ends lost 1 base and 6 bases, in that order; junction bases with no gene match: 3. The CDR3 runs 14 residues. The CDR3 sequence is CASSLPSGIDTQYF. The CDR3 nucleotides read TGTGCCAGCAGCTTGCCTAGCGGGATTGATACGCAGTATTTT.

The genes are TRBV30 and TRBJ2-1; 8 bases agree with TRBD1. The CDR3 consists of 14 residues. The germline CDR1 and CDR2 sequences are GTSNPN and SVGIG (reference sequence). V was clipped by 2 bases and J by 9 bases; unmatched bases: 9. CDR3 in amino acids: CAWSPTTGASEQFF. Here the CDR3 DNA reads TGTGCCTGGAGTCCCACGACAGGGGCAAGTGAGCAGTTCTTC.

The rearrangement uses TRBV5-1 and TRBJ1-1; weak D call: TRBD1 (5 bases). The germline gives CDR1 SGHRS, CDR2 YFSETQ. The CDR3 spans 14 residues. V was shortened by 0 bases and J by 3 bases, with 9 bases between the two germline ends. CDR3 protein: CASSLAGMDTEAFF. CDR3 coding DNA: TGCGCCAGCAGCTTGGCAGGGATGGACACTGAAGCTTTCTTT.

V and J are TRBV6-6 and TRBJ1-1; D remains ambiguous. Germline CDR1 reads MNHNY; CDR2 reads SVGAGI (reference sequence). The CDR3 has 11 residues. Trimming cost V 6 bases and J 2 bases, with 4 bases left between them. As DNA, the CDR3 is TGTGCCAGCAGCAAAAACACTGAAGCTTTCTTT. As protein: CASSKNTEAFF.

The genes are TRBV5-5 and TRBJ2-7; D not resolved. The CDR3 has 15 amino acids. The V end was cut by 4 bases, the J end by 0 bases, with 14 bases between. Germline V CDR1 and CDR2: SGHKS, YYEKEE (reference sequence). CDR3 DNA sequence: TGTGCCAGCAGCCGACGGGTGGATTCCTCCTACGAGCAGTACTTC. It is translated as CASSRRVDSSYEQYF.

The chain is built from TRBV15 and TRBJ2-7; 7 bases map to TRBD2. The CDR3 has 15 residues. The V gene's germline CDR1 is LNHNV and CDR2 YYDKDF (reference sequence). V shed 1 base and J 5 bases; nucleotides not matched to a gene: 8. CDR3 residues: CATSRGGLGSNEQYF. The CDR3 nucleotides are TGTGCCACCAGCAGAGGAGGACTAGGGTCCAACGAGCAGTACTTC.

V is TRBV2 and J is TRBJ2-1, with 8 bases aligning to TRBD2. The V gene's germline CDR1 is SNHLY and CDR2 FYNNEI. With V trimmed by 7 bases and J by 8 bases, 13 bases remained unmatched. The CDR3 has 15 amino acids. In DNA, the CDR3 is TGTGCCAGCAAGATACGGGAGGGGTTGATCGATGAGCAGTTCTTC. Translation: CASKIREGLIDEQFF.

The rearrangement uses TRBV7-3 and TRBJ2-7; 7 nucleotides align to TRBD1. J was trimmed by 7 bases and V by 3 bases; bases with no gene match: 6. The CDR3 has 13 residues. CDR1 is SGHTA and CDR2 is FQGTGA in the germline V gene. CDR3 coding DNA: TGTGCCAGCAGCTTCACGACAGGGACGGAGCAGTACTTC. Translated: CASSFTTGTEQYF.

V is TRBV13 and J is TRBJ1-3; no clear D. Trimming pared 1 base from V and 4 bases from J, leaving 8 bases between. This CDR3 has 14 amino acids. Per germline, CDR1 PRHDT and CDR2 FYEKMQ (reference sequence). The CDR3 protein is CASSLVAGGNTIYF. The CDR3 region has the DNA TGTGCCAGCAGCTTAGTAGCGGGGGGAAACACCATATATTTT.

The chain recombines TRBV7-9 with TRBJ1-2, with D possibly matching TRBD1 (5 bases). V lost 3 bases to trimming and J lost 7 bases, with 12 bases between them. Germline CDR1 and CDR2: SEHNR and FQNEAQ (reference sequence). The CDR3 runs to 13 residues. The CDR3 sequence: CASSLGQGFGYTF. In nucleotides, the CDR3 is TGTGCCAGCAGCTTGGGGCAGGGATTTGGCTACACCTTC.

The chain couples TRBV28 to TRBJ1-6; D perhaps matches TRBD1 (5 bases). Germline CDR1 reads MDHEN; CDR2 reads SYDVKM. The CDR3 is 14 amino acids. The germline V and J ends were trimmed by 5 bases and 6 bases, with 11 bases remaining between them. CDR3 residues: CASSPGGINSPLHF. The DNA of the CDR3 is TGTGCCAGCAGTCCCGGGGGGATTAATTCACCCCTCCACTTT.

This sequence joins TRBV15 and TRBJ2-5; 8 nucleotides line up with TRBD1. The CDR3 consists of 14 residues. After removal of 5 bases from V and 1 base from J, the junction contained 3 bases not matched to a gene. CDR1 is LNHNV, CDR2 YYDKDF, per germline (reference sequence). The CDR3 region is CATSRGQGQETQYF. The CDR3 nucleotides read TGTGCCACCAGCCGCGGACAGGGCCAAGAGACCCAGTACTTC.

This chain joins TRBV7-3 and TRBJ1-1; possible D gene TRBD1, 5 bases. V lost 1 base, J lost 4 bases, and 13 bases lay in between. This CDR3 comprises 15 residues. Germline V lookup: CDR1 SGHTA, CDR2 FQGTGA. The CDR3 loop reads CASSLRGGDGTEAFF. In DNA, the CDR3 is TGTGCCAGCAGCTTAAGGGGAGGGGATGGCACTGAAGCTTTCTTT.

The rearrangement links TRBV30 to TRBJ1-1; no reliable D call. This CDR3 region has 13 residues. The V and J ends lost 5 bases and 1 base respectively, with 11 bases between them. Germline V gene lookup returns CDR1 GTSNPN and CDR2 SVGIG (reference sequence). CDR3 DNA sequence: TGTGCCTGGCGGATGCGGCCGAACACTGAAGCTTTCTTT. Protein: CAWRMRPNTEAFF.

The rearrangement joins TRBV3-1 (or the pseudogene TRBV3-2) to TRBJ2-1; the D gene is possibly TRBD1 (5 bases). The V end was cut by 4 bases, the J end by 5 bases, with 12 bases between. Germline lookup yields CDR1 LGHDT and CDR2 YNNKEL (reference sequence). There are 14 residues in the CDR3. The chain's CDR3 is CASSPRVPDNEQFF. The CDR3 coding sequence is TGTGCCAGCAGCCCCAGGGTACCCGACAATGAGCAGTTCTTC.

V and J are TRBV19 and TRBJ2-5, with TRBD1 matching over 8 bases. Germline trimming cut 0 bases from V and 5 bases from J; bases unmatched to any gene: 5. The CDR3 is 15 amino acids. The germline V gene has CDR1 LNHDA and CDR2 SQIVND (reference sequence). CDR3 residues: CASSIDRTGRETQYF. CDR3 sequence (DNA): TGTGCCAGTAGTATAGATCGGACAGGGAGGGAGACCCAGTACTTC.

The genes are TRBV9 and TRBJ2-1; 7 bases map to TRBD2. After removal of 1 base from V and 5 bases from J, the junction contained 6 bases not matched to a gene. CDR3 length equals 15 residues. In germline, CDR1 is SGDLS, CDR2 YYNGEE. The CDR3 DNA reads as TGTGCCAGCAGCGTACGAGCGGGGACGAACAATGAGCAGTTCTTC. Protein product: CASSVRAGTNNEQFF.

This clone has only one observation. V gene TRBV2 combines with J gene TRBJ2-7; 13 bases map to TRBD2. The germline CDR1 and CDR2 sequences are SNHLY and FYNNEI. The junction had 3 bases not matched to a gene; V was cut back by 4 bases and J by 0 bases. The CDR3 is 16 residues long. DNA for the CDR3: TGTGCCAGCAGTGGACTAGCGGGAGGCCTCTCCTACGAGCAGTACTTC. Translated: CASSGLAGGLSYEQYF.

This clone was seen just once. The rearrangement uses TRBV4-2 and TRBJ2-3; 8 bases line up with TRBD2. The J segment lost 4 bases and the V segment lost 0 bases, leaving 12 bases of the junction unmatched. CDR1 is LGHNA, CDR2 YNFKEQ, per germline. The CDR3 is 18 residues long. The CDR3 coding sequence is TGTGCCAGCAGCCAAGAGCCCAGCGGGAGTCATGGATCAGATACGCAGTATTTT. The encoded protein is CASSQEPSGSHGSDTQYF.

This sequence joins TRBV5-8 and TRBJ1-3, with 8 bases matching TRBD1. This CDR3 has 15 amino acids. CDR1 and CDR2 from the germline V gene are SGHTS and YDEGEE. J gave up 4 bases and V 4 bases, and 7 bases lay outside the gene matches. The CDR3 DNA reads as TGTGCCAGCAGCCGATTCAGGGGGCAAGGAAACACCATATATTTT. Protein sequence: CASSRFRGQGNTIYF.

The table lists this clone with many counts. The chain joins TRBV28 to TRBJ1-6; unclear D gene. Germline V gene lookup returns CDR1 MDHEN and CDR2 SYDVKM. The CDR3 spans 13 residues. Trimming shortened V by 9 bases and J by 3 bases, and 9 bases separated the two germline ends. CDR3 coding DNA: TGTGCCAGTCGAGGCAGCTATAATTCACCCCTCCACTTT. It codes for CASRGSYNSPLHF.